Shown below are 21 T cell receptor beta chains from a single sample sequenced in a study of beta chain features in type 1 diabetes. Sequenced material consisted of expressed TCRB transcripts (all of the isolated RNA was reverse transcribed). Generated by immunoSEQ multiplex PCR, the TCRdb table keeps only in-frame clones and is missing some. Altogether about 360,000 clones are present, roughly 13% being singletons, with the ten largest covering 0.017%. Sequencing input: naive CD4+ T cells from blood. Receptors originate from a man aged 18 to 35 in good health.

This chain links TRBV7-2 with TRBJ1-2; D unresolved. Trimming removed 1 base at V and 4 bases at J, with 7 bases between. The length of the CDR3 is 13 residues. CDR1 and CDR2 (germline): SGHTA, FQGNSA. The CDR3 nucleotides are TGTGCCAGCAGCTTAGGGCAGATCTATGGCTACACCTTC. Its translation is CASSLGQIYGYTF.

This chain connects TRBV4-2 to TRBJ2-5, with D unclear. Trimming took off 4 bases at V and 5 bases at J, with 14 bases between the two ends. The CDR3 is 14 residues long. Germline CDR1 is LGHNA and CDR2 is YNFKEQ. CDR3 loop: CASSPMVAEETQYF. The CDR3 coding sequence is TGTGCCAGCAGCCCCATGGTAGCCGAGGAGACCCAGTACTTC.

V gene TRBV18 combines with J gene TRBJ2-1; 11 nucleotides agree with TRBD2. Looked up from germline, CDR1 is KGHSH and CDR2 is LQKENI. The CDR3 loop spans 14 amino acids. V lost 8 bases to trimming and J lost 7 bases; unmatched junction nucleotides: 7. The CDR3, as DNA: TGTGCCAGCCGACTAGCGGGAAGCGAAAATGAGCAGTTCTTC. It codes for CASRLAGSENEQFF.

This clone was found a few times. The chain joins TRBV7-2 to TRBJ2-5; 9 bases are shared with TRBD2. V was clipped by 4 bases and J by 5 bases; unmatched bases: 5. The CDR3 sequence is 14 residues long. Germline CDR1 reads SGHTA; CDR2 reads FQGNSA. The CDR3, as DNA: TGTGCCAGCAGCTCGGGCGGGGGGGCGGAGACCCAGTACTTC. Translated, it gives CASSSGGGAETQYF.

V gene TRBV7-8 combines with J gene TRBJ1-1; D ambiguous. With 1 base removed from V and 0 bases from J, the gap between germline ends came to 9 bases. The CDR3 totals 15 residues. Germline V gene lookup returns CDR1 SGHVS and CDR2 FQNEAQ. This CDR3 reads CASSLGGGMNTEAFF. The CDR3 nucleotides are TGTGCCAGCAGCTTAGGAGGCGGAATGAACACTGAAGCTTTCTTT.

This clone was detected a few times. J is TRBJ2-7 and V is TRBV29-1; 10 nucleotides align to TRBD1. V gave up 7 bases and J gave up 7 bases; unmatched junction bases: 10. Germline V gene sequence: CDR1 SQVTM, CDR2 ANQGSEA. This CDR3 comprises 13 residues. CDR3 loop: CSASGTGVGEQYF. Here the CDR3 DNA reads TGCAGCGCGAGCGGGACAGGGGTGGGGGAGCAGTACTTC.

This clone was seen only a few times. The chain is built from TRBV29-1 and TRBJ1-5, with D unclear. This CDR3 is built from 13 residues. The V end was cut by 6 bases, the J end by 1 base, with 10 bases between. Germline CDR1 and CDR2: SQVTM and ANQGSEA. The CDR3 DNA follows: TGCAGCGTGTCCGATGAGAGCAATCAGCCCCAGCATTTT. Translated, it gives CSVSDESNQPQHF. Together with reference TRBV29-1 and TRBJ1-5, the CDR3 gives the full variable domain: SAVISQKPSRDICQRGTSLTIQCQVDSQVTMMFWYRQQPGQSLTLIATANQGSEATYESGFVIDKFPISRPNLTFSTLTVSNMSPEDSSIYLCSVSDESNQPQHFGDGTRLSIL.

This clone was counted between two and nine times. The chain combines TRBV16 with TRBJ1-6; D may be TRBD1 (5 bases). V lost 0 bases to trimming and J lost 8 bases, with 11 bases between them. CDR1 and CDR2 from the germline V gene are KGHSY and FQNENV. The CDR3 runs to 15 residues. CDR3 region: CASSQSGGLDSPLHF. The CDR3 DNA reads as TGTGCCAGCAGCCAATCGGGGGGGTTGGATTCACCCCTCCACTTT.

J is TRBJ2-3 and V is TRBV28; D perhaps matches TRBD1 (5 bases). With 6 bases removed from V and 4 bases from J, the gap between germline ends came to 14 bases. CDR3 size: 14 residues. CDR1 and CDR2 (germline): MDHEN, SYDVKM. As DNA, the CDR3 is TGTGCCAGCAGCTACCCCCCAGGGTCAGATACGCAGTATTTT. Translation gives CASSYPPGSDTQYF.

This clone occurred a few times. Other DNA variants within this sample encode the same CDR3. The genes are TRBV5-6 and TRBJ1-2; 9 bases are shared with TRBD1. The length of the CDR3 is 13 residues. Germline V CDR1 and CDR2: SGHDT, YYEEEE. The ends lost 4 bases at V and 4 bases at J; junction bases unmatched: 2. CDR3 amino acids: CASSRQGGYGYTF. The CDR3 coding sequence is TGTGCCAGCAGCCGACAGGGGGGCTATGGCTACACCTTC.

DNA for the CDR3: TGTGCCAGCAGCTACGGACAGACTCCGGCAACTAATGAAAAACTGTTTTTT. It yields the protein CASSYGQTPATNEKLFF. The rearrangement uses TRBV5-4 and TRBJ1-4; D is possibly TRBD1 (6 bases). The ends were cut back, 3 bases at V and 0 bases at J, with 15 bases in the middle. This CDR3 is built from 17 residues. Germline V gene sequence: CDR1 SGHNT, CDR2 YYREEE (reference sequence). The full variable domain, with the rest looked up from reference TRBV5-4 and TRBJ1-4, is ETGVTQSPTHLIKTRGQQVTLRCSSQSGHNTVSWYQQALGQGPQFIFQYYREEENGRGNFPPRFSGLQFPNYSSELNVNALELDDSALYLCASSYGQTPATNEKLFFGSGTQLSVL.

This clone has more than one count but fewer than ten. The chain joins TRBV28 to TRBJ1-2, with 8 bases that match TRBD1. CDR3 size: 12 residues. CDR1 and CDR2 from the germline V gene are MDHEN and SYDVKM. J gave up 4 bases and V 8 bases, and 3 bases lay outside the gene matches. CDR3 in DNA: TGTGCCAGCTCCGGGACAGGCTATGGCTACACCTTC. Amino acids: CASSGTGYGYTF.

This clone was picked up a small number of times. The V gene is TRBV19, the J gene TRBJ1-1; D gene ambiguous. CDR1 and CDR2 (germline): LNHDA, SQIVND (reference sequence). V lost 5 bases and J 3 bases, leaving 10 bases between the germline ends. The CDR3 is made up of 13 amino acids. Here the CDR3 reads CASSVYRDTEAFF. The CDR3 region has the DNA TGTGCCAGTAGTGTATACCGGGACACTGAAGCTTTCTTT.

In its sample, this clone was seen a few times. V gene TRBV25-1 combines with J gene TRBJ2-1; 7 positions match TRBD2. The V gene end was trimmed by 1 base and the J gene end by 4 bases; junction bases not matched to a gene: 10. Germline assignment: CDR1 MGHDK and CDR2 SYGVNS. The CDR3 covers 17 residues. The CDR3 nucleotides are TGTGCCAGCAGTGAATCCCGGGCTAGCGGACTTTACAATGAGCAGTTCTTC. Its translation: CASSESRASGLYNEQFF.

The V call is TRBV27, the J call TRBJ1-5; a possible D gene is TRBD1 (5 bases). V gave up 3 bases and J gave up 5 bases, with 11 bases separating them. This CDR3 has 14 amino acids. Germline V CDR1 and CDR2: MNHEY, SMNVEV (reference sequence). For the CDR3, the DNA is TGTGCCAGCAGTTTTAGCGGGGGTGATCAGCCCCAGCATTTT. Translating it yields CASSFSGGDQPQHF.

The sample holds one count of this clone. The V call is TRBV6-5, the J call TRBJ2-1; 12 positions match TRBD2. J lost 4 bases, V lost 6 bases, and 4 bases had no gene match. This CDR3 has 15 residues. Germline V gives CDR1 MNHEY, CDR2 SVGAGI. The CDR3 spells CASSKTSGSYNEQFF. The CDR3 DNA reads as TGTGCCAGCAGCAAGACTAGCGGGAGTTACAATGAGCAGTTCTTC.

The rearrangement joins TRBV29-1 to TRBJ2-4; D remains unclear. Germline V gene lookup returns CDR1 SQVTM and CDR2 ANQGSEA. The ends were cut back, 1 base at V and 0 bases at J, with 7 bases in the middle. There are 14 residues in the CDR3. CDR3: CSVEGALAKNIQYF. The CDR3 region has the DNA TGCAGCGTTGAAGGGGCCCTAGCCAAAAACATTCAGTACTTC.

This clone has just a few counts. CDR3 region: CASSLTGQGAPGELFF. The CDR3 DNA is TGTGCCAGCAGCTTAACCGGACAGGGGGCGCCCGGGGAGCTGTTTTTT. J is TRBJ2-2 and V is TRBV7-3, with 11 positions matching TRBD1. After removal of 0 bases from V and 6 bases from J, the junction contained 3 bases not matched to a gene. This CDR3 region has 16 residues. Germline V gene data show CDR1 as SGHTA and CDR2 as FQGTGA.

The chain carries TRBV11-3 and TRBJ2-3; D is unresolved. With 1 base removed from V and 0 bases from J, the gap between germline ends came to 5 bases. The CDR3 contains 14 residues. Germline-derived CDR1 and CDR2 are SGHNT and YENEEA. The CDR3, as DNA: TGTGCCAGCAGCTTAGGTGGCAGCACAGATACGCAGTATTTT. The encoded protein is CASSLGGSTDTQYF.

This clone has only a few counts. This chain joins TRBV4-3 and TRBJ1-1; TRBD1 is a possible D gene (6 bases). Looked up from germline, CDR1 is LGHNA and CDR2 is YSLEER. Trimming removed 1 base from V and 1 base from J, with 13 bases in between. The CDR3 length is 16 residues. CDR3 sequence reads: CASSQVIRTANTEAFF. CDR3 in DNA: TGCGCCAGCAGCCAAGTGATTAGGACAGCGAACACTGAAGCTTTCTTT.

This sequence joins TRBV11-2 and TRBJ2-1; D gene ambiguous. The CDR3 sequence is 11 residues long. CDR1 is SGHAT, CDR2 FQNNGV, per germline. V lost 5 bases, J lost 4 bases, and 3 bases lay in between. The CDR3 DNA is TGTGCCAGCAGCCCTTACAATGAGCAGTTCTTC. This translates into CASSPYNEQFF. The whole variable domain, filled in from reference TRBV11-2 and TRBJ2-1, reads EAGVAQSPRYKIIEKRQSVAFWCNPISGHATLYWYQQILGQGPKLLIQFQNNGVVDDSQLPKDRFSAERLKGVDSTLKIQPAKLEDSAVYLCASSPYNEQFFGPGTRLTVL.